This T cell receptor beta chain stems from a study of technical replicates of blood from several donors (dated by TCRdb to 2016 to 2017). A remark on this clone: Its recognized antigen is unknown. Per-base quality was not reported, and no clone a single base away is much larger than it.

Preparation of the library involved the immunoSEQ multiplex PCR assay. This is the immuneACCESS table as TCRdb keeps it, with only in-frame sequences that have V and J called. A part of the clones is gone; compared with another copy, unresolved V genes explain less than half, and the rest is unexplained. The table for this sample lists roughly 71,000 clones; around 95% of them were counted only once. The leading ten clones occupy more than 0.2% of the sample. The CDR3 runs 12 amino acids, cysteine and phenylalanine included. Of the read, only the CDR3 DNA is kept; its 36 bases are in frame from base 1. Per the germline V gene (reference sequence), SEHNR is the CDR1 and FQNEAQ is the CDR2. Trimming takes 5 bases off V and 6 bases off J; junction bases not matched to a gene: 1.

This TCR derives from a human donor in good health. Material for sequencing was T cells isolated from PBMCs. The rearranged chain carries TRBV7-9 and TRBJ2-1; 7 central bases correspond to TRBD1. The nucleotide sequence is given as TGTGCCAGCAGCGGGACAGTCAATGAGCAGTTCTTC. It translates to CASSGTVNEQFF. Joined to the reference TRBV7-9 and TRBJ2-1 proteins, this CDR3 gives the full variable domain: DTGVSQNPRHKITKRGQNVTFRCDPISEHNRLYWYRQTLGQGPEFLTYFQNEAQLEKSRLLSDRFSAERPKGSFSTLEIQRTEQGDSAMYLCASSGTVNEQFFGPGTRLTVL.